One and the same sample provided the 10 T cell receptor beta chains below, sequenced in a study of regulatory T cells in long-lasting Graves disease (dated by TCRdb to the early 2020s). The library came from multiplex PCR. TCRdb names Illumina HiSeq 4000 as the instrument used. To build TCR beta libraries, CDR3 regions were amplified by Arm-PCR using iRepertoire HTBI primers. Starting from the raw public reads, TCRdb applied fastp trimming at Q25, assembled clones with MiXCR and retained in-frame beta chains. Duplicate CDR3 protein sequences are folded into a single record with the most common DNA and genes. In all, the sample holds roughly 400,000 distinct CDR3 sequences, and around 17% of those were seen once. Jointly, the top ten make up around 23% of the sample. The meaning of the sample's time point label: newly diagnosed GD, antithyroid drugs for less than 3 months. For both TCR sequencing and RNA sequencing, RNA was extracted from PBMCs using TRIzol.

These data were likewise used in another study, on T cells in Graves' hyperthyroidism and ophthalmopathy.

Source: peripheral blood mononuclear cells (PBMCs), taken at new diagnosis, from a patient treated with antithyroid drugs. The receptors stem from a woman under 30 with Graves disease. Donor details come from another sample of the same person, matched by shared clones.

This clonotype has at least ten counts. This chain connects TRBV7-9 to TRBJ2-1, with TRBD1 matching 7 bases. J lost 7 bases, V lost 5 bases, and 8 bases had no gene match. The CDR3 extends over 14 amino acids. Germline-derived CDR1 and CDR2 are SEHNR and FQNEAQ (reference sequence). CDR3 loop: CASSRQGLVNEQFF. The CDR3 coding sequence is TGTGCCAGCAGCCGACAGGGTTTGGTTAATGAGCAGTTCTTC.

In its sample, this clonotype was seen many times. The J gene is TRBJ2-3, the V gene TRBV24-1; D possibly corresponds to TRBD2 (6 bases). The germline gives CDR1 KGHDR, CDR2 SFDVKD. The length of the CDR3 is 19 residues. The V and J ends lost 2 bases and 2 bases respectively, with 22 bases between them. The CDR3 sequence: CATSDYKLMEGRNTDTQYF. The CDR3 DNA sequence: TGTGCCACCAGTGATTATAAACTAATGGAGGGACGAAACACAGATACGCAGTATTTT.

This clonotype was found many times. V gene TRBV28 combines with J gene TRBJ1-2; D perhaps matches TRBD1 (6 bases). Germline CDR1 is MDHEN and CDR2 is SYDVKM. The CDR3 is 14 amino acids. The ends were cut back, 4 bases at V and 4 bases at J, with 13 bases in the middle. The CDR3 sequence: CASSYQGLGYGYTF. For the CDR3, the DNA is TGTGCCAGCAGTTACCAGGGGTTAGGCTATGGCTACACCTTC.

Concerning this clonotype itself: At one of its ends the junction is not consistent with the germline gene, which may arise from a read error. This rearrangement joins TRBV6-1 to TRBJ2-6; TRBD1 aligns across 8 bases. Germline CDR1 and CDR2: MNHNS and SASEGT. This CDR3 spans 17 amino acids. CDR3 DNA: TGTGCCAGCAGGGCCGGGACAGGCGACTCTGGGGCCAACGCCCTGACTTTC. Translation gives CASRAGTGDSGANALTF.

This clonotype was recorded a few times. This rearrangement joins TRBV5-1 to TRBJ1-4, with 8 positions matching TRBD1. Trimming at V came to 6 bases and at J to 5 bases, leaving 9 bases not matched to a gene. Germline lookup yields CDR1 SGHRS and CDR2 YFSETQ. The CDR3 sequence is 15 residues long. The CDR3 loop reads CASNPTGTGNEKLFF. The CDR3 DNA is TGCGCCAGCAACCCAACCGGGACAGGAAATGAAAAACTGTTTTTT.

This clonotype was observed at least ten times. The chain has TRBV20-1 and TRBJ2-1; no firm D call. This CDR3 region has 13 residues. In germline, CDR1 is DFQATT, CDR2 SNEGSKA (reference sequence). Trimming cost V 3 bases and J 4 bases, with 10 bases left between them. The chain's CDR3 is CSARWQEYNEQFF. CDR3 nucleotides: TGCAGTGCTAGGTGGCAGGAATACAATGAGCAGTTCTTC.

The rearrangement joins TRBV15 to TRBJ2-2; TRBD1 agrees at 9 bases. J was trimmed by 6 bases and V by 3 bases; bases with no gene match: 11. CDR1 LNHNV and CDR2 YYDKDF come from the germline V gene (reference sequence). CDR3 length: 17 residues. The CDR3 loop reads CATSSSPGTGLAGELFF. CDR3 sequence (DNA): TGTGCCACCAGCAGTTCCCCCGGGACAGGGTTGGCCGGGGAGCTGTTTTTT.

The chain recombines TRBV19 with TRBJ1-5; D gene unclear. Germline V gives CDR1 LNHDA, CDR2 SQIVND (reference sequence). V was shortened by 2 bases and J by 4 bases, with 6 bases between the two germline ends. This CDR3 contains 13 residues. The CDR3 nucleotides read TGTGCCAGTAGTATAACCGGAAATCAGCCCCAGCATTTT. It is translated as CASSITGNQPQHF.

This clonotype has ten or more counts. The rearrangement links TRBV28 to TRBJ1-4; the match to TRBD1 covers 8 bases. This CDR3 has 16 amino acids. The V and J ends lost 6 bases and 8 bases, in that order; junction bases with no gene match: 14. Germline V gives CDR1 MDHEN, CDR2 SYDVKM. In nucleotides, the CDR3 is TGTGCCAGCAGCCCCCAGATTCAGGGGGCTAGGGAAAAACTGTTTTTT. Translation gives CASSPQIQGAREKLFF.

This clonotype was seen at least ten times. The CDR3 DNA sequence: TGTGCCAGCAGCCCCAGGGACAGGGGAGACGAGCAGTACTTC. Protein product: CASSPRDRGDEQYF. The rearrangement links TRBV9 to TRBJ2-7; 10 bases agree with TRBD1. CDR1 is SGDLS and CDR2 is YYNGEE in the germline V gene. The CDR3 runs to 14 residues. The V gene end was trimmed by 4 bases and the J gene end by 5 bases; junction bases not matched to a gene: 6. The variable domain in full, with the rest retrieved from reference TRBV9 and TRBJ2-7, is DSGVTQTPKHLITATGQRVTLRCSPRSGDLSVYWYQQSLDQGLQFLIQYYNGEERAKGNILERFSAQQFPDLHSELNLSSLELGDSALYFCASSPRDRGDEQYFGPGTRLTVT.